Below, 21 T cell receptor beta chains from the same sample are listed, as sequenced in a study of response to subunit inactivated influenza vaccine. TCRdb called the RT-PCR reads again in MiXCR, with one record for every CDR3 protein. The sample consists of about 780,000 distinct CDR3 sequences, 15% to 20% of them appearing once. Sample: PBMCs from blood, taken roughly 5 days after vaccination. The origin of the receptors is a man aged 50-60 years who received an inactivated influenza vaccine.

This clonotype was counted between two and nine times. The chain carries TRBV7-2 and TRBJ2-3; D is perhaps TRBD1 or TRBD2 (5 bases each). Germline V CDR1 and CDR2: SGHTA, FQGNSA. The CDR3 has 14 amino acids. V was clipped by 5 bases and J by 2 bases, with 11 bases between them. In DNA, the CDR3 is TGTGCCAGCAGCCGGGGCCTCAACACAGATACGCAGTATTTT. It translates to CASSRGLNTDTQYF.

This clonotype occurred many times. The rearrangement links TRBV12-3 or TRBV12-4 to TRBJ1-1; D unresolved. This CDR3 has 12 residues. The V end lost 8 bases, the J end lost 14 bases, and 21 bases lay between the germline ends. DNA of the CDR3: TGTGCCAGCCTAGGCAGGCGGGGAGGAGAATTCTTT. Translating gives CASLGRRGGEFF.

The chain has TRBV28 and TRBJ2-1; D unclear. Trimming left V 4 bases short and J 0 bases short, with 7 bases between. Germline CDR1 and CDR2: MDHEN and SYDVKM. This CDR3 has 14 residues. The CDR3 DNA follows: TGTGCCAGCAGTTCAACCTACTCCTACAATGAGCAGTTCTTC. Protein product: CASSSTYSYNEQFF.

The chain is built from TRBV5-6 and TRBJ2-1, with D tentatively TRBD2 (6 bases). The CDR3 is made up of 13 amino acids. Trimming took off 2 bases at V and 12 bases at J, with 15 bases between the two ends. Germline V lookup: CDR1 SGHDT, CDR2 YYEEEE. This chain's CDR3 is CASSLGRDQAQFF. CDR3 nucleotides: TGTGCCAGCAGCTTAGGGCGGGATCAAGCGCAGTTCTTC.

With respect to this clonotype: A much larger clone differs from this one at a single base, so this may be a read error. The chain has TRBV5-5 and TRBJ2-3, with a weak D call TRBD2 (6 bases). The CDR3 sequence is 15 residues long. Germline CDR1 and CDR2: SGHKS and YYEKEE (reference sequence). The CDR3: CSSSFSGAPTDTQYF. The CDR3 DNA sequence: TGTTCCAGCAGCTTTAGCGGAGCCCCCACAGATACGCAGTATTTT.

In its sample, this clonotype was seen a few times. This sequence joins TRBV5-4 and TRBJ2-1, with TRBD1 identical over 10 bases. V gave up 0 bases and J gave up 8 bases; unmatched junction bases: 5. CDR3 length equals 15 residues. Germline values: CDR1 SGHNT, CDR2 YYREEE (reference sequence). The CDR3 nucleotides read TGTGCCAGCAGCTTGGGGGGACAGGGGATCTATGAGCAGTTCTTC. It encodes CASSLGGQGIYEQFF.

This rearrangement joins TRBV28 to TRBJ2-1; 9 bases line up with TRBD1. Germline-derived CDR1 and CDR2 are MDHEN and SYDVKM. CDR3 size: 16 residues. Unmatched junction bases numbered 7, after V lost 5 bases and J lost 2 bases. This CDR3 is CASSSPGQGPYNEQFF. CDR3 sequence (DNA): TGTGCCAGCAGTAGTCCGGGACAGGGTCCCTACAATGAGCAGTTCTTC. Using reference TRBV28 and TRBJ2-1 for the parts outside the CDR3, the full variable domain is DVKVTQSSRYLVKRTGEKVFLECVQDMDHENMFWYRQDPGLGLRLIYFSYDVKMKEKGDIPEGYSVSREKKERFSLILESASTNQTSMYLCASSSPGQGPYNEQFFGPGTRLTVL.

The chain couples TRBV15 to TRBJ2-3; D is undetermined. The CDR3 extends over 12 amino acids. CDR1 is LNHNV, CDR2 YYDKDF, per germline (reference sequence). V lost 0 bases and J lost 6, with 4 bases in between. CDR3 nucleotide sequence: TGTGCCACCAGCAGAGATACCGATACGCAGTATTTT. Encoded protein: CATSRDTDTQYF.

This clonotype was detected only a few times. This chain connects TRBV5-1 to TRBJ2-1; possibly TRBD1 or TRBD2 for D (5 bases each). The V gene lost 1 base and the J gene lost 6 bases, with 14 bases spanning the gap. The CDR3 length is 15 residues. Germline CDR1 SGHRS, CDR2 YFSETQ. The chain's CDR3 is CASSLRRRDGNEQFF. In DNA form, the CDR3 reads TGCGCCAGCAGCTTGCGTAGAAGGGACGGCAATGAGCAGTTCTTC.

In its sample, this clonotype was seen many times. The chain combines TRBV12-3 or TRBV12-4 with TRBJ2-7; TRBD1 aligns across 10 bases. J lost 0 bases, V lost 7 bases, and 3 bases had no gene match. The CDR3 contains 14 residues. The CDR3 DNA reads as TGTGCCAGCACCGGGACAGGGGCCTCCTACGAGCAGTACTTC. The encoded protein is CASTGTGASYEQYF.

This clonotype was counted at least ten times. The rearrangement links TRBV11-3 to TRBJ2-2, with no clear D. CDR3 length equals 12 residues. Germline assignment: CDR1 SGHNT and CDR2 YENEEA. V lost 4 bases and J 6 bases, leaving 6 bases between the germline ends. The CDR3 DNA reads as TGTGCCAGCAGCTCGTTCCCCGGGGAGCTGTTTTTT. It codes for CASSSFPGELFF.

This clonotype was seen only a few times. The V and J genes are TRBV7-6 and TRBJ2-7, with 9 positions matching TRBD1. The CDR3 totals 14 residues. Trimming cost V 1 base and J 9 bases; bases outside gene matches: 7. CDR1 SGHVS and CDR2 FNYEAQ come from the germline V gene. The CDR3 nucleotides read TGTGCCAGCAGCTTAGAGGGACAGGGAAGTCGGCAGTACTTC. It is translated as CASSLEGQGSRQYF. The complete variable domain, with remaining parts taken from reference TRBV7-6 and TRBJ2-7, reads GAGVSQSPRYKVTKRGQDVALRCDPISGHVSLYWYRQALGQGPEFLTYFNYEAQQDKSGLPNDRFSAERPEGSISTLTIQRTEQRDSAMYRCASSLEGQGSRQYFGPGTRLTVT.

V and J are TRBV6-2 or TRBV6-3 and TRBJ1-1; 8 bases align to TRBD1. Trimming at V came to 2 bases and at J to 0 bases, leaving 14 bases not matched to a gene. The germline V gene encodes CDR1 MNHEY and CDR2 SVGEGT. There are 19 residues in the CDR3. DNA for the CDR3: TGTGCCAGCAGTTACGGGTGGGACAGGCGATGGTTCATGAACACTGAAGCTTTCTTT. Translation gives CASSYGWDRRWFMNTEAFF.

The table lists this clonotype with a few counts. The V call is TRBV6-5, the J call TRBJ2-1, with D possibly being TRBD2 (5 bases). Between the trimmed V and J ends, which lost 0 bases and 0 bases, there was a span of 6 bases. The CDR3 has 15 amino acids. Per the germline V gene, CDR1 is MNHEY and CDR2 is SVGAGI. The CDR3 is CASSYSGVSYNEQFF. The DNA for the CDR3 is TGTGCCAGCAGTTACTCGGGAGTCTCCTACAATGAGCAGTTCTTC.

This clonotype turned up a few times. V and J are TRBV5-1 and TRBJ2-5; either TRBD1 or TRBD2 may supply D (5 bases each). Germline assignment: CDR1 SGHRS and CDR2 YFSETQ. The CDR3 has 13 amino acids. Trimming took 2 bases from V and 5 from J, leaving 10 bases between them. Written as DNA, the CDR3 is TGCGCCAGCAGCTTTGGGGGAACGGAGACCCAGTACTTC. This translates into CASSFGGTETQYF.

The chain couples TRBV19 to TRBJ2-5; 7 positions agree with TRBD1. Per the germline V gene, CDR1 is LNHDA and CDR2 is SQIVND (reference sequence). The CDR3 has 16 amino acids. V lost 1 base and J lost 4; bases outside the gene matches: 9. The CDR3 DNA sequence: TGTGCCAGTAGTATAGGAGGTGGGACAGTAGGAGAGACCCAGTACTTC. It translates to CASSIGGGTVGETQYF.

The rearrangement links TRBV12-3 or TRBV12-4 to TRBJ1-1; a weak D match, TRBD1 (5 bases). The CDR3 length is 16 residues. V was pared by 6 bases and J by 6 bases, with 23 bases between. The CDR3 sequence: CASRTSGAALFSEAFF. The CDR3 nucleotides are TGTGCCAGCAGAACGTCTGGGGCGGCGCTTTTCTCTGAAGCTTTCTTT.

In its sample, this clonotype was seen once. V gene TRBV29-1 combines with J gene TRBJ2-7, with 11 bases lining up with TRBD2. V gave up 7 bases and J gave up 4 bases; unmatched junction bases: 9. The CDR3 length is 14 residues. Germline CDR1 reads SQVTM; CDR2 reads ANQGSEA. The CDR3 region is CSARLAGRNYEQYF. CDR3 coding DNA: TGCAGCGCCCGACTAGCGGGGAGAAATTACGAGCAGTACTTC.

The V and J genes are TRBV7-9 and TRBJ1-2; D not certain. Germline V CDR1 and CDR2: SEHNR, FQNEAQ (reference sequence). With 0 bases removed from V and 8 bases from J, the gap between germline ends came to 13 bases. CDR3 length equals 14 residues. CDR3 in amino acids: CASSLAGRMGGYTF. CDR3 DNA sequence: TGTGCCAGCAGCTTAGCCGGAAGGATGGGGGGCTACACCTTC. The full variable domain, completed using reference TRBV7-9 and TRBJ1-2, is DTGVSQNPRHKITKRGQNVTFRCDPISEHNRLYWYRQTLGQGPEFLTYFQNEAQLEKSRLLSDRFSAERPKGSFSTLEIQRTEQGDSAMYLCASSLAGRMGGYTFGSGTRLTVV.

This clonotype was counted at least ten times. V is TRBV6-6 and J is TRBJ2-5, with TRBD1 matching over 9 bases. The CDR3 loop spans 15 amino acids. The germline gives CDR1 MNHNY, CDR2 SVGAGI (reference sequence). The J segment lost 5 bases and the V segment lost 2 bases, leaving 6 bases of the junction unmatched. For the CDR3, the DNA is TGTGCCAGCAGTTACGCACAGGGGGCAGGGGAGACCCAGTACTTC. Amino acids: CASSYAQGAGETQYF.

This clonotype was counted only a few times. J is TRBJ1-3 and V is TRBV4-2; D perhaps matches TRBD1 (6 bases). Per germline, CDR1 LGHNA and CDR2 YNFKEQ. The germline V and J ends were trimmed by 3 bases and 3 bases, with 12 bases remaining between them. The CDR3 length is 15 residues. The CDR3 sequence is CASSQTMTGGNTIYF. The CDR3 DNA follows: TGTGCCAGCAGCCAGACTATGACAGGTGGAAACACCATATATTTT.